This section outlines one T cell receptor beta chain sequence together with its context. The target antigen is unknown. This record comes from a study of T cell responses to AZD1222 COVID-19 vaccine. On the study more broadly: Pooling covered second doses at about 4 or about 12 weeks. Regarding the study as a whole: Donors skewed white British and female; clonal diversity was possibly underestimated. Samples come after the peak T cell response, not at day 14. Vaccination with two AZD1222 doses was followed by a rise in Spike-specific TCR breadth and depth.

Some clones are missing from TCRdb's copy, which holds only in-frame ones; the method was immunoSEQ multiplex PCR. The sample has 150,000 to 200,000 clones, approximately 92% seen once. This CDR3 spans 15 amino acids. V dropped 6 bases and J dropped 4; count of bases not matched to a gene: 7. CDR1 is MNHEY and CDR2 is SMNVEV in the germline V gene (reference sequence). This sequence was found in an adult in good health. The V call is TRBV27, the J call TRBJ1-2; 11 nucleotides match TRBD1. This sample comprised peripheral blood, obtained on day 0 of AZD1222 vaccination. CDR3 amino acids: CASSAGTGGFYGYTF. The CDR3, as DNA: TGTGCCAGCAGCGCCGGGACAGGGGGGTTCTATGGCTACACCTTC.